Given below is one T cell receptor (beta chain) in context. Its cognate antigen is unknown. These data originate in a study of T cell repertoires in cytomegalovirus infection. Study summary: Based on public TCR beta signatures, there were indications of CMV infection and of a matching HLA type. Whole-study findings and limits: Within the response measured ex vivo, HLA-C-restricted CMV-specific TCR beta clonotypes were dominant. Summed frequency of shared TCR beta families picked out CMV carriers who also had the relevant HLA.

TCRdb processed the reads anew with MiXCR; each CDR3 protein has one entry. The table shows about 230,000 distinct CDR3 sequences, with approximately 7% occurring only once. The V end lost 4 bases, the J end lost 4 bases, and 7 bases lay between the germline ends. Germline lookup yields CDR1 KGHDR and CDR2 SFDVKD. CDR3 length: 13 amino acids. The gene calls are TRBV24-1 and TRBJ2-1; D is undetermined. The sample taken for sequencing was PBMCs. The clonotype comes from a human donor in good health (CMV status not recorded). Some clones in this sample may be carry-over from other donors' samples. The CDR3 protein is CATSDPAYNEQFF. The CDR3 DNA follows: TGTGCCACCAGTGACCCCGCGTACAATGAGCAGTTCTTC.